This entry concerns a single TCR beta chain. The length of the CDR3 is 16 residues. Germline V gene lookup returns CDR1 ENHRY and CDR2 SYGVKD. V lost 6 bases, J lost 3 bases, and 20 bases lay in between. This sample stems from a study of control samples from healthy donors and cancer patients. This table comes from immunoSEQ multiplex PCR, and its TCRdb copy is limited to in-frame clones, with some not included. The sample comprises some 130,000 clones, just under 95% of which are singletons, and around 11% rests with the top ten. The sequence was obtained from a man aged 25-40 years in good health. The sequencing sample was made of blood. The V call is TRBV10-3, the J call TRBJ1-2; perhaps TRBD1 as D (6 bases). CDR3 coding DNA: TGTGCCATCAGGGATCGAGAGGGCAGGGGAGACTATGGCTACACCTTC. It codes for CAIRDREGRGDYGYTF.